Shown below are 5 T cell receptor beta chains from a single sample sequenced in a study of blood T cell repertoires in COVID-19. Using immunoSEQ multiplex PCR, the repertoire was profiled, and TCRdb retains in-frame clones only, with some absent. Among roughly 260,000 clones, 80% to 90% were seen once, and the ten largest hold 2.6%. Sequencing used PBMCs or T cells enriched from blood (not recorded which). These receptors were taken from a woman aged 25 to 39 with acute COVID-19.

The chain recombines TRBV5-1 with TRBJ1-4; the D gene is possibly TRBD1 (5 bases). CDR1 is SGHRS and CDR2 is YFSETQ in the germline V gene. V lost 0 bases, J lost 7 bases, and 16 bases lay in between. The CDR3 length is 16 residues. As DNA, the CDR3 is TGCGCCAGCAGCTTGGCCCCGGGGGACCAGTTTGAAAAACTGTTTTTT. As protein: CASSLAPGDQFEKLFF.

The chain joins TRBV23-1 to TRBJ2-5; D remains unclear. TRBV23-1 is an ORF, with its function uncertain. Trimming left V 0 bases short and J 3 bases short, with 11 bases between. This CDR3 is built from 15 residues. This CDR3 reads CASSQSKHREETQYF. DNA of the CDR3: TGCGCCAGCAGTCAATCGAAGCACAGAGAAGAGACCCAGTACTTC.

V gene TRBV19 combines with J gene TRBJ1-4; D ambiguous. Germline V gene data show CDR1 as LNHDA and CDR2 as SQIVND (reference sequence). V was cut by 3 bases and J by 7 bases, with 18 bases left in between. The length of the CDR3 is 16 residues. In DNA, the CDR3 is TGTGCCAGTAGTATTGATGGACTGAGGATTGGTGAAAAACTGTTTTTT. Amino acids: CASSIDGLRIGEKLFF. Full variable domain (rest looked up from reference TRBV19 and TRBJ1-4): DGGITQSPKYLFRKEGQNVTLSCEQNLNHDAMYWYRQDPGQGLRLIYYSQIVNDFQKGDIAEGYSVSREKKESFPLTVTSAQKNPTAFYLCASSIDGLRIGEKLFFGSGTQLSVL.

J is TRBJ1-1 and V is TRBV18; D unresolved. Trimming pared 0 bases from V and 3 bases from J, leaving 8 bases between. The V gene's germline CDR1 is KGHSH and CDR2 LQKENI. This CDR3 has 14 amino acids. The CDR3 spells CASSPPKPDTEAFF. As DNA, the CDR3 is TGTGCCAGCTCACCACCGAAGCCCGACACTGAAGCTTTCTTT.

J is TRBJ1-2 and V is TRBV13; 11 bases agree with TRBD1. The CDR3 contains 15 residues. The germline gives CDR1 PRHDT, CDR2 FYEKMQ (reference sequence). The ends lost 5 bases at V and 3 bases at J; junction bases unmatched: 5. The CDR3 region is CASSHRDRGYYGYTF. For the CDR3, the DNA is TGTGCCAGCAGCCACCGGGACAGGGGGTACTATGGCTACACCTTC.